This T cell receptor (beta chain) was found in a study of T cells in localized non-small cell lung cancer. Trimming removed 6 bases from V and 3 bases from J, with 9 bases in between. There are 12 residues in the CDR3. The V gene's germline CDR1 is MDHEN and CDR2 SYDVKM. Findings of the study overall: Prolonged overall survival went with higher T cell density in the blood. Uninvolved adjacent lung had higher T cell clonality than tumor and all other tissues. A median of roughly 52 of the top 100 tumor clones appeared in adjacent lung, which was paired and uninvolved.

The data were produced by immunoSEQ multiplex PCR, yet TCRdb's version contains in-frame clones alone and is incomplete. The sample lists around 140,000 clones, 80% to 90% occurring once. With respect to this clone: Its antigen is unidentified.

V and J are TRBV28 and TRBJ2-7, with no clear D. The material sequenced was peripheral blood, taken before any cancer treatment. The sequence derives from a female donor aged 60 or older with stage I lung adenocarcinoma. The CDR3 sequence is CASSLLSYEQYF. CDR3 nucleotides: TGTGCCAGCAGCCTCCTCAGCTACGAGCAGTACTTC.